What follows are 9 T cell receptor beta chains derived from one specimen sequenced in a study of shared clonotypes between healthy human individuals. Here immunoSEQ multiplex PCR was the method, and the copy in TCRdb shows in-frame clones only, minus some. Of around 440,000 clones listed, roughly three quarters were seen once; the top ten hold about 11%. Sample: PBMCs. All receptors come from a woman aged 40 to 50 in good health. Some clones in this sample may be carry-over from other donors' samples.

This clone was counted ten times or more. Distinct nucleotide sequences in the sample also encode this CDR3. The rearrangement uses TRBV30 and TRBJ1-1, with D possibly being TRBD1 (6 bases). Trimming pared 4 bases from V and 1 base from J, leaving 13 bases between. The CDR3 has 14 amino acids. Per germline, CDR1 GTSNPN and CDR2 SVGIG (reference sequence). The CDR3 coding sequence is TGTGCCTGGAAAGCGGGACATCGGAACACTGAAGCTTTCTTT. It translates to CAWKAGHRNTEAFF.

The J gene is TRBJ2-1, the V gene TRBV7-6, with 14 positions matching TRBD2. CDR1 and CDR2 (germline): SGHVS, FNYEAQ. This CDR3 is built from 19 residues. After removal of 2 bases from V and 6 bases from J, the junction contained 12 bases not matched to a gene. The CDR3, as DNA: TGTGCCAGCAGCTTATTTGTTGGTTCGACTAGCGGGAGGGGCAATGAGCAGTTCTTC. It yields the protein CASSLFVGSTSGRGNEQFF.

Concerning this clone itself: A read error is possible here, since a much larger clone lies one base away. The chain links TRBV4-2 to TRBJ1-3; D gene unclear. Germline CDR1 is LGHNA and CDR2 is YNFKEQ. This CDR3 has 15 amino acids. CDR3 protein: CASCQLQSSGNTIYF. The CDR3 nucleotides are TGTGCCAGCTGCCAACTCCAGTCCTCTGGAAACACCATATATTTT.

CDR3 loop: CASSLAGGDINNEQFF. Here the CDR3 DNA reads TGTGCCAGCAGCTTAGCGGGGGGGGACATCAACAATGAGCAGTTCTTC. The chain combines TRBV7-8 with TRBJ2-1, with D tentatively TRBD2 (7 bases). The CDR3 runs 16 residues. Germline lookup yields CDR1 SGHVS and CDR2 FQNEAQ. Deletions cut 0 bases from V and 5 bases from J, with 14 bases between.

CDR3 sequence (DNA): TGTGCCAGCAGCACAGGCGGGGGCCACCAGCCCCAGCATTTT. Its protein is CASSTGGGHQPQHF. The rearrangement links TRBV7-9 to TRBJ1-5; a possible D gene is TRBD1 (6 bases). There are 14 residues in the CDR3. The V end lost 5 bases, the J end lost 7 bases, and 15 bases lay between the germline ends. Germline CDR1 SEHNR, CDR2 FQNEAQ (reference sequence). The full variable domain, completed using reference TRBV7-9 and TRBJ1-5, is DTGVSQNPRHKITKRGQNVTFRCDPISEHNRLYWYRQTLGQGPEFLTYFQNEAQLEKSRLLSDRFSAERPKGSFSTLEIQRTEQGDSAMYLCASSTGGGHQPQHFGDGTRLSIL.

This clone was observed a few times. The chain uses TRBV11-3 and TRBJ2-5; 10 bases are shared with TRBD2. V lost 6 bases, J lost 0 bases, and 16 bases stayed unmatched. This CDR3 region has 19 residues. Germline V lookup: CDR1 SGHNT, CDR2 YENEEA. CDR3 residues: CASSYLAGAPRIYQETQYF. CDR3 bases: TGTGCCAGCAGTTATCTAGCGGGAGCCCCAAGAATTTACCAAGAGACCCAGTACTTC. The full variable domain, in which reference TRBV11-3 and TRBJ2-5 provide the parts outside the CDR3, is EAGVVQSPRYKIIEKKQPVAFWCNPISGHNTLYWYLQNLGQGPELLIRYENEEAVDDSQLPKDRFSAERLKGVDSTLKIQPAELGDSAVYLCASSYLAGAPRIYQETQYFGPGTRLLVL.

The CDR3 nucleotides read TGTGCCAGCAGTTTTAGGGACTACCGTACGGGCGCCGGGGAGCTGTTTTTT. It specifies CASSFRDYRTGAGELFF. V gene TRBV28 combines with J gene TRBJ2-2, with 7 bases matching TRBD2. The CDR3 contains 17 residues. The germline V gene encodes CDR1 MDHEN and CDR2 SYDVKM. V shed 3 bases and J 6 bases; nucleotides not matched to a gene: 13.

The V call is TRBV18, the J call TRBJ2-7, with 7 bases aligning to TRBD1. The length of the CDR3 is 16 residues. CDR1 is KGHSH, CDR2 LQKENI, per germline. Trimming at V came to 3 bases and at J to 1 base, leaving 9 bases not matched to a gene. Written as DNA, the CDR3 is TGTGCCAGCTCACCCCCTAGGAACAGGGGATCCTACGAGCAGTACTTC. Its protein is CASSPPRNRGSYEQYF.

This clone appeared a few times. A far bigger clonotype differs at one base, so this is likely a read error. Other DNA sequences in the sample encode the same CDR3. This chain uses TRBV29-1 with TRBJ1-2; TRBD1 might be the D (5 bases). In germline, CDR1 is SQVTM, CDR2 ANQGSEA. This CDR3 has 11 residues. V was clipped by 7 bases and J by 8 bases, with 14 bases between them. CDR3 loop: CSAPAWGGYTF. CDR3 sequence (DNA): TGCAGCGCTCCGGCATGGGGCGGCTACACCTTC.